The clone carrying this T cell receptor (beta chain) was seen just once. The method was immunoSEQ multiplex PCR; TCRdb's version includes in-frame clones alone and lacks a portion of them. The sample includes fewer than 200,000 clones, 78% of them seen just once. With V trimmed by 7 bases and J by 3 bases, 4 bases remained unmatched. Per germline, CDR1 LNHDA and CDR2 SQIVND (reference sequence). The CDR3 length is 14 residues. This sample was taken from a study of blood T cell repertoires in COVID-19. Two negative PCRs, clearance, or symptom resolution characterized the recovered Cohort 3 donors. Sequencing used PBMCs or T cells enriched from blood (not recorded which). The V and J genes are TRBV19 and TRBJ2-2; 8 positions agree with TRBD2. The TCR sequence derives from a woman between 45 and 65 years old who had recovered from COVID-19. CDR3 bases: TGTGCCAGTAATAGCGGGACTTACACCGGGGAGCTGTTTTTT. Encoded protein: CASNSGTYTGELFF.